This passage covers 25 T cell receptor beta chains from one sample sequenced in a study of cytotoxic CD8 clonotypes in ibrutinib-treated CLL. Libraries were prepared by immunoSEQ multiplex PCR; TCRdb keeps only in-frame clonotypes and omits some of them. The sample includes about 140,000 clones, 75% to 95% of them seen just once. Sequenced material: PBMCs, taken after 12 months of ibrutinib treatment. The receptors shown here come from a human donor with chronic lymphocytic leukemia.

The chain combines TRBV14 with TRBJ2-1; the match to TRBD2 covers 10 bases. The CDR3 spans 16 residues. Germline lookup yields CDR1 SGHDN and CDR2 FVKESK. The junction had 7 bases not matched to a gene; V was cut back by 1 base and J by 7 bases. The CDR3 spells CASSQGGLAAWNEQFF. The CDR3 bases are TGTGCCAGCAGCCAAGGAGGACTAGCGGCCTGGAATGAGCAGTTCTTC.

This rearrangement joins TRBV10-3 to TRBJ1-3; D is uncertain. The CDR3 extends over 15 amino acids. Germline V CDR1 and CDR2: ENHRY, SYGVKD. V gave up 0 bases and J gave up 7 bases, with 13 bases separating them. Here the CDR3 DNA reads TGTGCCATCAGTGAGTCGGTCCAAAGGCGTAACACCATATATTTT. Its protein product is CAISESVQRRNTIYF.

This clone appeared once. The J gene is TRBJ2-3, the V gene TRBV6-1; TRBD1 might be the D (6 bases). Germline V gives CDR1 MNHNS, CDR2 SASEGT. CDR3 length: 14 residues. V lost 3 bases and J 3 bases, leaving 10 bases between the germline ends. CDR3 nucleotide sequence: TGTGCCAGCAGTGAGGGGCAGGGGACAGATACGCAGTATTTT. This translates into CASSEGQGTDTQYF.

V is TRBV18 and J is TRBJ2-5, with unresolved D. CDR1 and CDR2 from the germline V gene are KGHSH and LQKENI. The CDR3 contains 13 residues. Trimming shortened V by 3 bases and J by 5 bases, and 10 bases separated the two germline ends. Written as DNA, the CDR3 is TGTGCCAGCTCACCCCCGCCCAGGGAGACCCAGTACTTC. Protein product: CASSPPPRETQYF.

V and J are TRBV7-3 and TRBJ2-3; 8 bases align to TRBD1. In germline, CDR1 is SGHTA, CDR2 FQGTGA. The CDR3 is 14 amino acids. V trimming: 5 bases; J trimming: 3 bases; junction bases outside the gene matches: 4. Here the CDR3 reads CASSPDRGTDTQYF. In DNA form, the CDR3 reads TGTGCCAGCAGCCCAGACAGGGGAACAGATACGCAGTATTTT. The variable domain in full, with the rest retrieved from reference TRBV7-3 and TRBJ2-3, is GAGVSQTPSNKVTEKGKYVELRCDPISGHTALYWYRQSLGQGPEFLIYFQGTGAADDSGLPNDRFFAVRPEGSVSTLKIQRTERGDSAVYLCASSPDRGTDTQYFGPGTRLTVL.

This sequence joins TRBV28 and TRBJ2-7; 10 bases line up with TRBD2. The germline V gene has CDR1 MDHEN and CDR2 SYDVKM. V was clipped by 6 bases and J by 2 bases; unmatched bases: 7. This CDR3 region has 15 residues. The CDR3 region has the DNA TGTGCCAGCAGCTCCCCGGGACTAGCGCCCTACGAGCAGTACTTC. Amino acids: CASSSPGLAPYEQYF. Variable domain in full (rest from reference TRBV28 and TRBJ2-7): DVKVTQSSRYLVKRTGEKVFLECVQDMDHENMFWYRQDPGLGLRLIYFSYDVKMKEKGDIPEGYSVSREKKERFSLILESASTNQTSMYLCASSSPGLAPYEQYFGPGTRLTVT.

The V call is TRBV12-5, the J call TRBJ2-7, with D unclear. The CDR3 is 13 amino acids. V was shortened by 1 base and J by 6 bases, with 10 bases between the two germline ends. CDR1 and CDR2 from the germline V gene are LGHNT and FRNRAP. In DNA form, the CDR3 reads TGTGCTAGTGGTTTGGGTGTTCCGGGCGAGCAGTACTTC. Protein product: CASGLGVPGEQYF. The full variable domain, with the rest looked up from reference TRBV12-5 and TRBJ2-7, is DARVTQTPRHKVTEMGQEVTMRCQPILGHNTVFWYRQTMMQGLELLAYFRNRAPLDDSGMPKDRFSAEMPDATLATLKIQPSEPRDSAVYFCASGLGVPGEQYFGPGTRLTVT.

The J gene is TRBJ2-7, the V gene TRBV13; D gene unclear. Germline CDR1 and CDR2: PRHDT and FYEKMQ (reference sequence). Trimming left V 5 bases short and J 2 bases short, with 13 bases between. The CDR3 runs to 14 residues. The CDR3 coding sequence is TGTGCCAGCAGCCCACCAGGCAGCCCCTACGAGCAGTACTTC. Translation gives CASSPPGSPYEQYF.

The V gene is TRBV9, the J gene TRBJ1-3; the D is unclear. The length of the CDR3 is 16 residues. V was shortened by 0 bases and J by 0 bases, with 10 bases between the two germline ends. Germline V gives CDR1 SGDLS, CDR2 YYNGEE. The CDR3 nucleotides are TGTGCCAGCAGCGTAGCTCAGGCTAACTCTGGAAACACCATATATTTT. This encodes CASSVAQANSGNTIYF.

The CDR3 spells CASRARQGSPYEQYF. In nucleotides, the CDR3 is TGTGCCAGCAGAGCGAGACAGGGATCCCCCTACGAGCAGTACTTC. This chain joins TRBV5-5 and TRBJ2-7, with TRBD1 matching over 7 bases. This CDR3 comprises 15 residues. Germline trimming cut 5 bases from V and 2 bases from J; bases unmatched to any gene: 10. Germline CDR1 and CDR2: SGHKS and YYEKEE (reference sequence).

This sequence joins TRBV9 and TRBJ1-2; D is ambiguous. Looked up from germline, CDR1 is SGDLS and CDR2 is YYNGEE. The ends were cut back, 0 bases at V and 2 bases at J, with 11 bases in the middle. The CDR3 is made up of 15 amino acids. The CDR3 here is CASSVDGSRNYGYTF. CDR3 nucleotide sequence: TGTGCCAGCAGCGTAGACGGTAGTCGGAACTATGGCTACACCTTC. Filled out from reference TRBV9 and TRBJ1-2, the complete variable domain reads DSGVTQTPKHLITATGQRVTLRCSPRSGDLSVYWYQQSLDQGLQFLIQYYNGEERAKGNILERFSAQQFPDLHSELNLSSLELGDSALYFCASSVDGSRNYGYTFGSGTRLTVV.

The DNA for the CDR3 is TGTGCCAGCAGCAAATGGCGGGGTGGCACACCAAACACTGAAGCTTTCTTT. The encoded protein is CASSKWRGGTPNTEAFF. This chain connects TRBV21-1 to TRBJ1-1. TRBV21-1 is marked as a pseudogene. The CDR3 sequence is 17 residues long.

This chain links TRBV30 with TRBJ2-7; 7 nucleotides align to TRBD2. Germline V CDR1 and CDR2: GTSNPN, SVGIG (reference sequence). The trim removed 7 bases at V and 0 bases at J, leaving 6 bases unmatched. The CDR3 is 13 residues long. For the CDR3, the DNA is TGTGCCTACCTCCGCGGGAGCTCCTACGAGCAGTACTTC. Translated: CAYLRGSSYEQYF. Together with reference TRBV30 and TRBJ2-7, the CDR3 gives the full variable domain: SQTIHQWPATLVQPVGSPLSLECTVEGTSNPNLYWYRQAAGRGLQLLFYSVGIGQISSEVPQNLSASRPQDRQFILSSKKLLLSDSGFYLCAYLRGSSYEQYFGPGTRLTVT.

A single count supports this clone. The V and J genes are TRBV7-2 and TRBJ2-5, with 7 bases aligning to TRBD1. The CDR3 loop spans 15 amino acids. Germline assignment: CDR1 SGHTA and CDR2 FQGNSA. V dropped 5 bases and J dropped 3; count of bases not matched to a gene: 9. The CDR3 spells CASSVRTGVEETQYF. The CDR3, as DNA: TGTGCCAGCAGCGTTAGAACAGGGGTTGAAGAGACCCAGTACTTC. Full variable domain (outside the CDR3, taken from reference TRBV7-2 and TRBJ2-5): GAGVSQSPSNKVTEKGKDVELRCDPISGHTALYWYRQSLGQGLEFLIYFQGNSAPDKSGLPSDRFSAERTGGSVSTLTIQRTQQEDSAVYLCASSVRTGVEETQYFGPGTRLLVL.

V usage is TRBV19 and J usage is TRBJ1-4, with D possibly matching TRBD1 (5 bases). V shed 7 bases and J shed 8 bases, with 20 bases lying between them. Germline assignment: CDR1 LNHDA and CDR2 SQIVND (reference sequence). The CDR3 is made up of 15 amino acids. Here the CDR3 reads CASMGVEEVGEKLFF. The CDR3 coding sequence is TGTGCCAGTATGGGGGTTGAGGAGGTTGGAGAAAAACTGTTTTTT.

This chain connects TRBV4-2 to TRBJ1-2; D call uncertain. Trimming took 1 base from V and 2 from J, leaving 14 bases between them. The germline V gene has CDR1 LGHNA and CDR2 YNFKEQ. The CDR3 length is 16 residues. The DNA for the CDR3 is TGTGCCAGCAGCCAAGTTTTAGGGTCCCCCAACTATGGCTACACCTTC. Translation gives CASSQVLGSPNYGYTF.

V and J are TRBV14 and TRBJ2-7; a weak D match, TRBD2 (5 bases). Germline CDR1 and CDR2: SGHDN and FVKESK. Trimming removed 4 bases at V and 3 bases at J, with 7 bases between. The CDR3 totals 12 residues. CDR3 in DNA: TGTGCCAGCAGCCGAGGGAGCTACGAGCAGTACTTC. It translates to CASSRGSYEQYF.

The CDR3 DNA reads TGTGCCAGCAGTTGGGACCGCACCTATGGCTACACCTTC. Protein: CASSWDRTYGYTF. This rearrangement joins TRBV7-2 to TRBJ1-2, with a weak D call TRBD1 (5 bases). Trimming stripped 6 bases from V and 4 bases from J, with 12 bases between. Germline V gene data show CDR1 as SGHTA and CDR2 as FQGNSA. This CDR3 is built from 13 residues.

The chain joins TRBV5-1 to TRBJ1-2; D gene uncertain. The V end was cut by 0 bases, the J end by 0 bases, with 9 bases between. Per the germline V gene, CDR1 is SGHRS and CDR2 is YFSETQ. The CDR3 covers 15 residues. CDR3 in amino acids: CASSLEATANYGYTF. CDR3 sequence (DNA): TGCGCCAGCAGCTTGGAAGCCACTGCTAACTATGGCTACACCTTC.

The rearrangement links TRBV18 to TRBJ2-1; 8 positions agree with TRBD2. The V gene's germline CDR1 is KGHSH and CDR2 LQKENI. The CDR3 covers 15 residues. V trimming: 5 bases; J trimming: 4 bases; junction bases outside the gene matches: 7. In nucleotides, the CDR3 is TGTGCCAGCTCATCCTTAGCGGGACTTTACAATGAGCAGTTCTTC. It codes for CASSSLAGLYNEQFF. Together with reference TRBV18 and TRBJ2-1, the CDR3 gives the full variable domain: NAGVMQNPRHLVRRRGQEARLRCSPMKGHSHVYWYRQLPEEGLKFMVYLQKENIIDESGMPKERFSAEFPKEGPSILRIQQVVRGDSAAYFCASSSLAGLYNEQFFGPGTRLTVL.

As DNA, the CDR3 is TGTGCCAGCAGCCGCGACCGGGCTAGGGGCAACAATGAGCAGTTCTTC. Translated, it gives CASSRDRARGNNEQFF. This chain joins TRBV28 and TRBJ2-1; tentatively, D is TRBD1 (5 bases). Germline V gene sequence: CDR1 MDHEN, CDR2 SYDVKM. This CDR3 has 16 residues. V was shortened by 6 bases and J by 5 bases, with 20 bases between the two germline ends.

This chain uses TRBV9 with TRBJ1-4; the D gene is possibly TRBD1 (5 bases). The CDR3 covers 15 residues. Germline V CDR1 and CDR2: SGDLS, YYNGEE. V was shortened by 4 bases and J by 8 bases, with 18 bases between the two germline ends. The CDR3 loop is CASSLTSGYGEKLFF. CDR3 sequence (DNA): TGTGCCAGCAGCCTAACCTCAGGGTACGGAGAAAAACTGTTTTTT.

The chain's CDR3 is CAWSIPWGSGNQPQHF. The CDR3 DNA is TGTGCCTGGAGTATCCCCTGGGGGTCGGGCAATCAGCCCCAGCATTTT. The chain combines TRBV30 with TRBJ1-5; D might be TRBD1 (5 bases). Trimming stripped 2 bases from V and 2 bases from J, with 16 bases between. CDR1 and CDR2 from the germline V gene are GTSNPN and SVGIG (reference sequence). The CDR3 runs 16 residues.

The chain combines TRBV19 with TRBJ2-1; D may match TRBD1 or TRBD2 (5 bases each). Trimming stripped 6 bases from V and 7 bases from J, with 16 bases between. Germline V gene data show CDR1 as LNHDA and CDR2 as SQIVND (reference sequence). The CDR3 totals 14 residues. The CDR3 here is CASSLQDLWNEQFF. The CDR3 DNA sequence: TGTGCCAGTAGCTTACAGGACTTATGGAATGAGCAGTTCTTC.

The V gene is TRBV7-9, the J gene TRBJ2-7; D unresolved. This CDR3 contains 14 residues. V was shortened by 2 bases and J by 2 bases, with 10 bases between the two germline ends. Looked up from germline, CDR1 is SEHNR and CDR2 is FQNEAQ (reference sequence). CDR3 sequence (DNA): TGTGCCAGCAGCTTACGGGCGCCGACCTACGAGCAGTACTTC. It codes for CASSLRAPTYEQYF.